This T cell receptor (beta chain) emerged from a study of blood T cell repertoires in COVID-19. Overall study: Some COVID-19 samples were acute and others convalescent; all came from the United States, Italy and Spain. Sample material is recorded as cDNA or gDNA derived from T cells, B-cell-depleted T cells, or PBMCs.

This clone has at least ten counts. As processed by the authors: Amplification with reference gene primers provided the estimates of nucleated cell counts. The repertoire was sequenced with immunoSEQ multiplex PCR; TCRdb's copy has only in-frame clones and lacks some. V and J calls and clone size come straight from that table; D and trimming were deduced from the DNA. The table lists 95,000 to 120,000 clones, less than 85% of them singletons. This CDR3 comprises 15 residues. Germline V gives CDR1 SGHKS, CDR2 YYEKEE (reference sequence). V was shortened by 6 bases and J by 6 bases, with 22 bases between the two germline ends.

Sequencing was performed on peripheral blood. The chain is built from TRBV5-5 and TRBJ2-7, with D tentatively TRBD1 (5 bases). This sequence was found in a woman aged 40 to 50 with acute or convalescent COVID-19. The CDR3 here is CASTPRRVETAEQYF. CDR3 nucleotide sequence: TGTGCCAGCACCCCCCGACGGGTTGAGACAGCCGAGCAGTACTTC.